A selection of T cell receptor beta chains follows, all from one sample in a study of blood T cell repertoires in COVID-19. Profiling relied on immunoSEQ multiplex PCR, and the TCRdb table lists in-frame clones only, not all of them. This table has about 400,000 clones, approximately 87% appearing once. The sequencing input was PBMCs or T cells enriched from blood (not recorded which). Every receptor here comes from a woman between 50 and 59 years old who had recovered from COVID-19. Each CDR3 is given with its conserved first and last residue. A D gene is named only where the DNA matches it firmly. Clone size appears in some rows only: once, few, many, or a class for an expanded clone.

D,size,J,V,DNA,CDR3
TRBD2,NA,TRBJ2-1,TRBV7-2,TGTGCCAGCAGCCCCGAGACTAGCAGCTACAATGAGCAGTTCTTC,CASSPETSSYNEQFF
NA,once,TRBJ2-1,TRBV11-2,TGTGCCAGCGCCCCGAGGGGGGGGAGCTCCTACAATGAGCAGTTCTTC,CASAPRGGSSYNEQFF
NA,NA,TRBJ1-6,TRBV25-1,TGTGCCAGCAACCCGGGCCCGGGGGGCAGCGAAAATTCACCCCTCCACTTT,CASNPGPGGSENSPLHF
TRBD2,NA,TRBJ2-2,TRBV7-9,TGTGCCAGCAGCTTGGTGACGGGGGGGCGATCCGGGGAGCTGTTTTTT,CASSLVTGGRSGELFF
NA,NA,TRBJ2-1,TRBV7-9,TGTGCCAGCAGCTTAGCAACTGCGGGGAATTACAATGAGCAGTTCTTC,CASSLATAGNYNEQFF
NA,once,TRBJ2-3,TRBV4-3,TGCGCCAGCAGCCAAGGGTATACTAGCACAGATACGCAGTATTTT,CASSQGYTSTDTQYF
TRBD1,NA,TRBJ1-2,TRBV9,TGTGCCAGCAGCGTATCCGGGACAGACTATGGCTACACCTTC,CASSVSGTDYGYTF
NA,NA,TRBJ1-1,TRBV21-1,TGTGCCAGCAGCACACAGGCGGGGGTCACTGAAGCTTTCTTT,CASSTQAGVTEAFF
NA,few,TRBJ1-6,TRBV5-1,TGCGCCAGCAGCCCGGGTTTCTCCTATAATTCACCCCTCCACTTT,CASSPGFSYNSPLHF
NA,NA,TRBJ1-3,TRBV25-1,TGTGCCAGCAGCGGGGTGAGCTCTGGAAACACCATATATTTT,CASSGVSSGNTIYF
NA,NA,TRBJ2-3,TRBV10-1,TGCGCCAGCTCCCCAGCCGGGGGTGCGGATACGCAGTATTTT,CASSPAGGADTQYF
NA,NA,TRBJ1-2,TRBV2,TGTGCCAGCAGTGACCGGGAGGGTACCTATGGCTACACCTTC,CASSDREGTYGYTF
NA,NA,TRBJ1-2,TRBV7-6,TGTGCCAGCAGCTTGACTAACGGTGGCCACTATGGCTACACCTTC,CASSLTNGGHYGYTF
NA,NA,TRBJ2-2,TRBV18,TGTGCCAGCCCAAGGGGGACCGGGACACATAACACCGGGGAGCTGTTTTTT,CASPRGTGTHNTGELFF
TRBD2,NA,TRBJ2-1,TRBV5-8,TGTGCCAGCAGCCAAGGTCTAGCGGGGGGCAATGAGCAGTTCTTC,CASSQGLAGGNEQFF
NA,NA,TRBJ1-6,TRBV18,TGTGCCAGCTCCCCCCGAGGGCAGCAGAATTCACCCCTCCACTTT,CASSPRGQQNSPLHF
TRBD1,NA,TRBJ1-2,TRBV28,TGTGCCAGCAGTTTGGGGACAGGGGGCTATGGCTACACCTTC,CASSLGTGGYGYTF
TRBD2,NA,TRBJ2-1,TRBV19,TGTGCCAGTAGTATGAACGCTCCAATAGCGGGGGGGCCACAGGAGGAGCAGTTCTTC,CASSMNAPIAGGPQEEQFF
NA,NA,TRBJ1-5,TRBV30,TGTGCCTGGAGTTACGGAGGGGATCAGCCCCAGCATTTT,CAWSYGGDQPQHF
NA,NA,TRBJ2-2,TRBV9,TGTGCCAGCAGCCCGTACACCGGGGAGCTGTTTTTT,CASSPYTGELFF
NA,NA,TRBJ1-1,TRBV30,NA,CAWGPGTETFF
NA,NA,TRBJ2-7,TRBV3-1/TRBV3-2,TGTGCCAGCAGCCAAGACGGGAACGAGCAGTACTTC,CASSQDGNEQYF
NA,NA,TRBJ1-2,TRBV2,TGTGCCAGCAATGGCGGGAATGGCTACACCTTC,CASNGGNGYTF
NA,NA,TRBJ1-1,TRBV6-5,TGTGCCAGCAGTTACGATACGGGTTCGAGGGCTTTCTTT,CASSYDTGSRAFF
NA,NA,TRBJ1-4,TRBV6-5,TGTGCCAGCAGTTACGGTACAGGCATTAATGAAAAACTGTTTTTT,CASSYGTGINEKLFF
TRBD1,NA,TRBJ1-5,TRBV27,TGTGCCAGCAGTTCGAGCACAGGGGGTAGCAATCAGCCCCAGCATTTT,CASSSSTGGSNQPQHF
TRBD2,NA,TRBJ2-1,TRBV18,TGTGCCAGCTCACCGACCCCGGGGGGGGCGACCCCATACAATGAGCAGTTCTTC,CASSPTPGGATPYNEQFF
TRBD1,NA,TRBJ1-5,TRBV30,TGTGCCTGGAGTGCGGGACAGGGGGTGGCTGCCCAGCATTTT,CAWSAGQGVAAQHF
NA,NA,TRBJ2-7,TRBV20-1,TGCAGTGCTAGAGATCTCGAGCAGTACTTC,CSARDLEQYF
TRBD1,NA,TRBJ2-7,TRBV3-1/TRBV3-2,TGTGCCAGCAGCCCGCAGACAGGGGGGGGAAGGTACGAGCAGTACTTC,CASSPQTGGGRYEQYF
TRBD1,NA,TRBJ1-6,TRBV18,TGTGCCAGCTCACCCGGGACAGGGGATTCACCCCTCCACTTT,CASSPGTGDSPLHF
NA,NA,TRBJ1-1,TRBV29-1,TGCAGCGGGAGAGCCCAGAGGAACACTGAAGCTTTCTTT,CSGRAQRNTEAFF
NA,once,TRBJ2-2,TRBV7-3,TGTGCCAGCAGCCCCGAGGGGGGGCGAAGAACCGGGGAGCTGTTTTTT,CASSPEGGRRTGELFF
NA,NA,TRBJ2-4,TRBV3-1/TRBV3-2,TGTGCCAGCAGGCCAAGAGCGTCGGGATCCAAAAACATTCAGTACTTC,CASRPRASGSKNIQYF
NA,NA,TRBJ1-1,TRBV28,TGTGCCAGCAGTTTGACACAATTGAACACTGAAGCTTTCTTT,CASSLTQLNTEAFF
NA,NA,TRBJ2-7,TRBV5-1,TGCGCCAGCAGCTTGGCGATGACAGGTCAGGGCTACGAGCAGTACTTC,CASSLAMTGQGYEQYF
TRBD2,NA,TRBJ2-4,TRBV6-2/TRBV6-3,TGTGCCAGCAGTTACCTAGGACTAGCGGGGGGGCCTCCCAAAAACATTCAGTACTTC,CASSYLGLAGGPPKNIQYF
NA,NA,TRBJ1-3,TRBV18,TGTGCCAGCTCACCGATCGACAGCTCTGGAAACACCATATATTTT,CASSPIDSSGNTIYF
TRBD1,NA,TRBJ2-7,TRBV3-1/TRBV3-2,TGTGCCAGCAGTCTACAGGGGGCTTACGAGCAGTACTTC,CASSLQGAYEQYF
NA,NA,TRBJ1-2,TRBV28,TGTGCCAGCAGCCTGACAGGCCTCTATGGCTACACCTTC,CASSLTGLYGYTF
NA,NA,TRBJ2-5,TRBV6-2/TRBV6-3,TGTGCCAGCAGTTACGGGGCAGAAGAGACCCAGTACTTC,CASSYGAEETQYF
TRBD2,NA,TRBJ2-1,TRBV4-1,TGCGCCAGCAGCCAAGGACTAGCGGGGGGCCGGGGTGAGCAGTTCTTC,CASSQGLAGGRGEQFF
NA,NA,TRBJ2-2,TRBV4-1,TGCGCCAGCAGCCAAGTAGTCACGGGCACCGGGGAGCTGTTTTTT,CASSQVVTGTGELFF
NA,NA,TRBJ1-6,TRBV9,TGTGCCAGCAGCGCAAATACAAATTCAAATTCACCCCTCCACTTT,CASSANTNSNSPLHF
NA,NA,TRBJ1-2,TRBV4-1,TGCGCCAGCAGCCAAGATCAGGAGCGGGGTTGGTATGGCTACACCTTC,CASSQDQERGWYGYTF
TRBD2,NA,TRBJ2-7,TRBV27,TGTGCCAGCAGTTTATCACTAGCGGGGTCCTACGAGCAGTACTTC,CASSLSLAGSYEQYF